One sample yielded the 22 T cell receptor beta chains listed below, sequenced in a study of blood T cell repertoires in COVID-19. The data were produced by immunoSEQ multiplex PCR, yet TCRdb's version contains in-frame clones alone and is incomplete. The table has about 54,000 clones, roughly 80% seen once; the top ten hold more than 2.5%. The sequencing sample was made of peripheral blood. The receptors were sampled from a man aged 50-59 years with acute or convalescent COVID-19.

The J gene is TRBJ2-7, the V gene TRBV27, with D maybe TRBD1 (5 bases). Germline V gives CDR1 MNHEY, CDR2 SMNVEV (reference sequence). The CDR3 spans 16 residues. V dropped 7 bases and J dropped 4 bases, with 23 bases sitting between them. The CDR3 protein is CASTTHLGREMYEQYF. The CDR3 coding sequence is TGTGCCAGCACAACTCACCTAGGCAGGGAAATGTACGAGCAGTACTTC.

In its sample, this clone was seen once. The chain has TRBV30 and TRBJ1-2, with 7 bases identical to TRBD1. V was pared by 3 bases and J by 4 bases, with 5 bases of the junction left unmatched. Germline CDR1 is GTSNPN and CDR2 is SVGIG (reference sequence). The CDR3 contains 13 residues. The CDR3 DNA sequence: TGTGCCTGGAGCCGGGACAGACCCTATGGCTACACCTTC. This sequence encodes CAWSRDRPYGYTF.

In this sample, this clone turned up a few times. This chain joins TRBV29-1 and TRBJ1-2; 9 bases line up with TRBD1. The V segment lost 7 bases and the J segment 4 bases; nucleotides outside the gene matches: 7. Looked up from germline, CDR1 is SQVTM and CDR2 is ANQGSEA. This CDR3 has 13 residues. The CDR3 region has the DNA TGCAGCGCCTGGGACAGGGTAGGCTATGGCTACACCTTC. As protein: CSAWDRVGYGYTF.

This chain connects TRBV5-1 to TRBJ2-3; tentatively, D is TRBD2 (6 bases). From germline, CDR1 is SGHRS and CDR2 YFSETQ. Trimming took 0 bases from V and 0 from J, leaving 11 bases between them. The CDR3 is 16 amino acids. The chain's CDR3 is CASSLVVGTSTDTQYF. The CDR3 nucleotides read TGCGCCAGCAGCTTGGTAGTAGGGACTAGCACAGATACGCAGTATTTT.

J is TRBJ2-1 and V is TRBV12-3 or TRBV12-4; D is perhaps TRBD1 (6 bases). The CDR3 consists of 13 residues. Trimming stripped 6 bases from V and 4 bases from J, with 10 bases between. CDR3 in DNA: TGTGCCAGCAGCACGACAGGTTACAATGAGCAGTTCTTC. Protein: CASSTTGYNEQFF.

This chain joins TRBV3-1 (or the pseudogene TRBV3-2) and TRBJ2-5; 13 nucleotides agree with TRBD2. Germline V gene data show CDR1 as LGHDT and CDR2 as YNNKEL (reference sequence). The junction had 6 bases not matched to a gene; V was cut back by 4 bases and J by 4 bases. There are 16 residues in the CDR3. The CDR3 sequence is CASSLGTSGEIETQYF. For the CDR3, the DNA is TGTGCCAGCAGCCTAGGGACTAGCGGGGAGATAGAGACCCAGTACTTC.

This clone has just one count. This rearrangement joins TRBV6-6 to TRBJ2-3; 13 bases line up with TRBD2. Germline assignment: CDR1 MNHNY and CDR2 SVGAGI (reference sequence). This CDR3 is built from 17 residues. Trimming removed 5 bases from V and 1 base from J; junction bases left unmatched: 6. CDR3 sequence reads: CASSPRLAGGRTDTQYF. In DNA, the CDR3 is TGTGCCAGCAGTCCCCGACTAGCGGGAGGCCGCACAGATACGCAGTATTTT.

J is TRBJ2-1 and V is TRBV3-1 (or the pseudogene TRBV3-2); TRBD2 agrees at 14 bases. Germline CDR1 reads LGHDT; CDR2 reads YNNKEL (reference sequence). V trimming: 4 bases; J trimming: 13 bases; junction bases outside the gene matches: 6. The CDR3 runs to 14 residues. The DNA for the CDR3 is TGTGCCAGCAGCCCATGGACTAGCGGGGGGTCACAGTTCTTC. Protein product: CASSPWTSGGSQFF.

On this clone itself: One end of the junction does not line up with germline, which may come from a read error. The V call is TRBV27, the J call TRBJ1-5; D might be TRBD1 (5 bases). The germline V gene has CDR1 MNHEY and CDR2 SMNVEV (reference sequence). This CDR3 contains 14 residues. This CDR3 is CASSVDRGNQPQHF. The CDR3 DNA is TGTGCCAGCAGTGTAGACAGAGGCAACCAGCCCCAGCATTTT.

A note on this clone: Other DNA variants within this sample encode the same CDR3. The CDR3 DNA reads as TGTGCCAGCAGCCTCGGAGGGTGGGAGACCCAGTACTTC. Protein product: CASSLGGWETQYF. The genes are TRBV7-3 and TRBJ2-5; TRBD2 is a possible D gene (6 bases). Trimming pared 5 bases from V and 5 bases from J, leaving 12 bases between. Germline loops: CDR1 SGHTA, CDR2 FQGTGA. CDR3 length: 13 residues.

The rearrangement joins TRBV14 to TRBJ1-1; TRBD1 agrees at 9 bases. V lost 2 bases and J lost 4; bases outside the gene matches: 2. CDR3 length equals 14 residues. Per the germline V gene, CDR1 is SGHDN and CDR2 is FVKESK. CDR3 sequence (DNA): TGTGCCAGCAGCCAAACAGGGGGCCTCACTGAAGCTTTCTTT. As protein: CASSQTGGLTEAFF. The whole variable domain, filled in from reference TRBV14 and TRBJ1-1, reads EAGVTQFPSHSVIEKGQTVTLRCDPISGHDNLYWYRRVMGKEIKFLLHFVKESKQDESGMPNNRFLAERTGGTYSTLKVQPAELEDSGVYFCASSQTGGLTEAFFGQGTRLTVV.

CDR3: CASSSTGEGYEQYF. In nucleotides, the CDR3 is TGTGCCAGCAGCTCTACAGGGGAAGGCTACGAGCAGTACTTC. This chain uses TRBV7-9 with TRBJ2-7; TRBD1 matches at 7 bases. Per germline, CDR1 SEHNR and CDR2 FQNEAQ (reference sequence). The CDR3 runs 14 residues. Trimming took 4 bases from V and 3 from J; bases not matched to a gene: 6. Full variable domain (rest looked up from reference TRBV7-9 and TRBJ2-7): DTGVSQNPRHKITKRGQNVTFRCDPISEHNRLYWYRQTLGQGPEFLTYFQNEAQLEKSRLLSDRFSAERPKGSFSTLEIQRTEQGDSAMYLCASSSTGEGYEQYFGPGTRLTVT.

The chain joins TRBV7-8 to TRBJ2-5; D is unclear. The V gene's germline CDR1 is SGHVS and CDR2 FQNEAQ. The germline V and J ends were trimmed by 5 bases and 1 base, with 11 bases remaining between them. The CDR3 is made up of 14 amino acids. The CDR3 region is CASSPHRFQETQYF. Here the CDR3 DNA reads TGTGCCAGCAGCCCACATCGTTTCCAAGAGACCCAGTACTTC.

The rearrangement links TRBV19 to TRBJ1-4, with a weak D call TRBD1 (5 bases). This CDR3 is built from 15 residues. From germline, CDR1 is LNHDA and CDR2 SQIVND (reference sequence). Deletions cut 6 bases from V and 8 bases from J, with 19 bases between. As DNA, the CDR3 is TGTGCCAGTAGACCCCGGGGGACCCTGGGGGAAAAACTGTTTTTT. It translates to CASRPRGTLGEKLFF.

J is TRBJ1-6 and V is TRBV5-1; 8 bases agree with TRBD1. The germline gives CDR1 SGHRS, CDR2 YFSETQ. CDR3 length: 17 amino acids. V trimming: 0 bases; J trimming: 7 bases; junction bases outside the gene matches: 9. The CDR3 region has the DNA TGCGCCAGCAGCTTGGGAGTGACAGGGGCAATGAATTCACCCCTCCACTTT. Translating gives CASSLGVTGAMNSPLHF.

The chain has TRBV7-3 and TRBJ1-6; D gene unclear. Trimming left V 3 bases short and J 5 bases short, with 5 bases between. Germline CDR1 and CDR2: SGHTA and FQGTGA. CDR3 size: 13 residues. CDR3 sequence reads: CASSLAHNSPLHF. Here the CDR3 DNA reads TGTGCCAGCAGCTTGGCCCATAATTCACCCCTCCACTTT.

The chain uses TRBV13 and TRBJ1-4; 7 bases are a match to TRBD1. From germline, CDR1 is PRHDT and CDR2 FYEKMQ (reference sequence). V shed 6 bases and J 7 bases; nucleotides not matched to a gene: 8. The CDR3 has 14 residues. CDR3 DNA sequence: TGTGCCAGCAGAAAAGAGGGGGCGAGTGAAAAACTGTTTTTT. It translates to CASRKEGASEKLFF.

The chain couples TRBV19 to TRBJ1-5; D is unclear. The length of the CDR3 is 15 residues. The germline V gene encodes CDR1 LNHDA and CDR2 SQIVND (reference sequence). V lost 5 bases and J lost 1, with 12 bases in between. This chain's CDR3 is CASSSHPRSNQPQHF. CDR3 DNA: TGTGCCAGTAGTTCGCACCCGCGGAGCAATCAGCCCCAGCATTTT.

The chain uses TRBV29-1 and TRBJ2-3; TRBD2 matches at 8 bases. The CDR3 has 14 residues. The junction had 11 bases not matched to a gene; V was cut back by 8 bases and J by 4 bases. CDR1 is SQVTM, CDR2 ANQGSEA, per germline. CDR3 sequence (DNA): TGCAGCCTACTGAGCGGGAGAGAGGCAGATACGCAGTATTTT. The encoded protein is CSLLSGREADTQYF.

In its sample, this clone was seen once. The chain employs TRBV19 and TRBJ1-1; 10 nucleotides agree with TRBD1. Germline CDR1 LNHDA, CDR2 SQIVND (reference sequence). The CDR3 is 15 residues long. V lost 9 bases to trimming and J lost 4 bases; unmatched junction nucleotides: 11. CDR3 sequence reads: CASLRDRGRGTEAFF. In DNA form, the CDR3 reads TGTGCCAGCCTCCGGGACAGGGGAAGGGGCACTGAAGCTTTCTTT.

The chain recombines TRBV11-3 with TRBJ1-1, with D perhaps TRBD1 (6 bases). V dropped 4 bases and J dropped 5 bases, with 11 bases sitting between them. The CDR3 runs 13 residues. Looked up from germline, CDR1 is SGHNT and CDR2 is YENEEA. The CDR3 region is CASSSQRGTEAFF. CDR3 DNA: TGTGCCAGCAGCTCCCAGAGGGGGACTGAAGCTTTCTTT.

The chain is built from TRBV6-1 and TRBJ1-5; 7 nucleotides match TRBD1. Germline lookup yields CDR1 MNHNS and CDR2 SASEGT. With 4 bases clipped from V and 4 bases from J, the junction kept 10 bases outside the gene matches. This CDR3 has 16 residues. The CDR3 region is CASSGGGTVFNQPQHF. Here the CDR3 DNA reads TGTGCCAGCAGTGGGGGCGGGACAGTTTTTAATCAGCCCCAGCATTTT.